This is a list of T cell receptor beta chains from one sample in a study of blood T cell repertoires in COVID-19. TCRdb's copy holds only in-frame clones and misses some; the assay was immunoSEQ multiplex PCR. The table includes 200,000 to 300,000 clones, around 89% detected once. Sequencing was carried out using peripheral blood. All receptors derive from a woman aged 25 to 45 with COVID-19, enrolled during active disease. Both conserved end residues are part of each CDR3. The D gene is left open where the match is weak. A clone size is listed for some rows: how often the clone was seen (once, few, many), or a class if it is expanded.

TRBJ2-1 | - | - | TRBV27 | CASSNTHPGHANEQFF | TGTGCCAGCAGTAACACACATCCGGGACACGCGAATGAGCAGTTCTTC
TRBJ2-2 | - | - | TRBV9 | CASSVDGRNTGELFF | TGTGCCAGCAGCGTAGACGGGAGGAACACCGGGGAGCTGTTTTTT
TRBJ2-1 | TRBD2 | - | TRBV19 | CASSLRGLATSSYNEQFF | TGTGCCAGTAGCTTAAGGGGACTAGCGACGAGCTCCTACAATGAGCAGTTCTTC
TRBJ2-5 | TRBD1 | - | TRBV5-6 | CASSSGQGVETQYF | TGTGCCAGCAGCTCGGGACAGGGGGTGGAGACCCAGTACTTC
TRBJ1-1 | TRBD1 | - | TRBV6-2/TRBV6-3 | CASSPYRGNRGNTEAFF | TGTGCCAGCAGTCCCTACAGGGGGAATAGGGGGAACACTGAAGCTTTCTTT
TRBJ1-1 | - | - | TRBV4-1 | CASSQEPWRAGGTEAFF | TGCGCCAGCAGCCAAGAGCCCTGGAGGGCAGGAGGGACTGAAGCTTTCTTT
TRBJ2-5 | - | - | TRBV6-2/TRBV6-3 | CASSYGMGAGAETQYF | TGTGCCAGCAGTTACGGCATGGGCGCAGGGGCAGAGACCCAGTACTTC
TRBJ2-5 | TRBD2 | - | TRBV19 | CASSLMTSGSKETQYF | TGTGCCAGTAGCTTAATGACTAGCGGGAGTAAAGAGACCCAGTACTTC
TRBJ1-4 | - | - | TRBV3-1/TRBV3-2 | CASRAVGRNEKLFF | TGTGCCAGCAGAGCAGTCGGGAGAAATGAAAAACTGTTTTTT
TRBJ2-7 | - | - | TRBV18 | CASSPGQILSQGEQYF | TGTGCCAGCTCACCAGGGCAGATCCTCTCACAAGGCGAGCAGTACTTC
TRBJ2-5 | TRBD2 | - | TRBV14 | CASTRPYKRGTQETQYF | TGTGCCAGCACCCGCCCGTACAAGCGGGGGACACAAGAGACCCAGTACTTC
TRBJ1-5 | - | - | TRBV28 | CASRQGVWAQPQHF | TGTGCCAGCAGACAGGGAGTTTGGGCTCAGCCCCAGCATTTT
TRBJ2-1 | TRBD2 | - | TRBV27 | CASSETSAIGNEQFF | TGTGCCAGCAGCGAGACTAGCGCCATCGGTAATGAGCAGTTCTTC
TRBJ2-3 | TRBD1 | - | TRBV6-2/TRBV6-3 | CASSLLPGTGDTDTQYF | TGTGCCAGCAGTTTACTCCCAGGTACAGGGGACACAGATACGCAGTATTTT
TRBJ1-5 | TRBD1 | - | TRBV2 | CASRDRASNQPQHF | TGTGCCAGCAGGGACAGGGCGAGCAATCAGCCCCAGCATTTT
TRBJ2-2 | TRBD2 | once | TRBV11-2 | CASSLVLAGGGGELFF | TGTGCCAGCAGCTTAGTGCTAGCGGGGGGCGGCGGGGAGCTGTTTTTT
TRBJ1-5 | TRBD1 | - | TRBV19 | CASSTTGGFNQPQHF | TGTGCCAGTAGTACGACAGGGGGGTTCAATCAGCCCCAGCATTTT
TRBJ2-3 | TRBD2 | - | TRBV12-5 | CASGLTAGAGDTQYF | TGTGCTAGTGGTTTGACAGCGGGGGCAGGGGATACGCAGTATTTT
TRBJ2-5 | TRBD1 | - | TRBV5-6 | CASSLTGNQETQYF | TGTGCCAGCAGCCTGACAGGGAACCAAGAGACCCAGTACTTC
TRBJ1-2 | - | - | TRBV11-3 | CASSLAANYGYTF | TGTGCCAGCAGCTTAGCTGCTAACTATGGCTACACCTTC
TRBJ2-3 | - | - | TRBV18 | CASSPPGLALDTQYF | TGTGCCAGCTCACCTCCGGGACTGGCCTTAGATACGCAGTATTTT
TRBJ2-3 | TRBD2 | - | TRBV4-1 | CASSQGLAGDTDTQYF | TGCGCCAGCAGCCAAGGGCTAGCGGGAGACACAGATACGCAGTATTTT
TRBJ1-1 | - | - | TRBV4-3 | CASSQDPAHTEAFF | TGCGCCAGCAGCCAAGATCCAGCGCACACTGAAGCTTTCTTT
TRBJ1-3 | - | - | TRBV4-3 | CASSHRTEVRGNTIYF | TGCGCCAGCAGCCACCGGACGGAGGTTAGGGGAAACACCATATATTTT
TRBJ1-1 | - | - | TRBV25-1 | CASSDLTGGRTEAFF | TGTGCCAGCAGTGATCTGACAGGCGGGAGAACTGAAGCTTTCTTT
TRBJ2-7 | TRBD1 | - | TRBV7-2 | CASSLYGTEPWEQYF | TGTGCCAGCAGCTTATACGGGACAGAGCCCTGGGAGCAGTACTTC
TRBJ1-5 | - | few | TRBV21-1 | CASSKELVQPQHF | TGTGCCAGCAGCAAAGAGTTAGTACAGCCCCAGCATTTT
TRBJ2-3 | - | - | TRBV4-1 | CASSDLPGQGGRTTDTQYF | TGCGCCAGCAGCGACCTCCCCGGGCAGGGTGGGAGGACCACAGATACGCAGTATTTT
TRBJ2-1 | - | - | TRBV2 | CASSEGPGYEQFF | TGTGCCAGCAGTGAAGGCCCTGGCTATGAGCAGTTCTTC
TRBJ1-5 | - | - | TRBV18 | CASSPSRSNQPQHF | TGTGCCAGCTCACCATCCAGAAGCAATCAGCCCCAGCATTTT
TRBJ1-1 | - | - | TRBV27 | CASSLVFRDGSGAVEAFF | TGTGCCAGCAGTTTAGTTTTTCGGGATGGTTCAGGGGCAGTTGAAGCTTTCTTT